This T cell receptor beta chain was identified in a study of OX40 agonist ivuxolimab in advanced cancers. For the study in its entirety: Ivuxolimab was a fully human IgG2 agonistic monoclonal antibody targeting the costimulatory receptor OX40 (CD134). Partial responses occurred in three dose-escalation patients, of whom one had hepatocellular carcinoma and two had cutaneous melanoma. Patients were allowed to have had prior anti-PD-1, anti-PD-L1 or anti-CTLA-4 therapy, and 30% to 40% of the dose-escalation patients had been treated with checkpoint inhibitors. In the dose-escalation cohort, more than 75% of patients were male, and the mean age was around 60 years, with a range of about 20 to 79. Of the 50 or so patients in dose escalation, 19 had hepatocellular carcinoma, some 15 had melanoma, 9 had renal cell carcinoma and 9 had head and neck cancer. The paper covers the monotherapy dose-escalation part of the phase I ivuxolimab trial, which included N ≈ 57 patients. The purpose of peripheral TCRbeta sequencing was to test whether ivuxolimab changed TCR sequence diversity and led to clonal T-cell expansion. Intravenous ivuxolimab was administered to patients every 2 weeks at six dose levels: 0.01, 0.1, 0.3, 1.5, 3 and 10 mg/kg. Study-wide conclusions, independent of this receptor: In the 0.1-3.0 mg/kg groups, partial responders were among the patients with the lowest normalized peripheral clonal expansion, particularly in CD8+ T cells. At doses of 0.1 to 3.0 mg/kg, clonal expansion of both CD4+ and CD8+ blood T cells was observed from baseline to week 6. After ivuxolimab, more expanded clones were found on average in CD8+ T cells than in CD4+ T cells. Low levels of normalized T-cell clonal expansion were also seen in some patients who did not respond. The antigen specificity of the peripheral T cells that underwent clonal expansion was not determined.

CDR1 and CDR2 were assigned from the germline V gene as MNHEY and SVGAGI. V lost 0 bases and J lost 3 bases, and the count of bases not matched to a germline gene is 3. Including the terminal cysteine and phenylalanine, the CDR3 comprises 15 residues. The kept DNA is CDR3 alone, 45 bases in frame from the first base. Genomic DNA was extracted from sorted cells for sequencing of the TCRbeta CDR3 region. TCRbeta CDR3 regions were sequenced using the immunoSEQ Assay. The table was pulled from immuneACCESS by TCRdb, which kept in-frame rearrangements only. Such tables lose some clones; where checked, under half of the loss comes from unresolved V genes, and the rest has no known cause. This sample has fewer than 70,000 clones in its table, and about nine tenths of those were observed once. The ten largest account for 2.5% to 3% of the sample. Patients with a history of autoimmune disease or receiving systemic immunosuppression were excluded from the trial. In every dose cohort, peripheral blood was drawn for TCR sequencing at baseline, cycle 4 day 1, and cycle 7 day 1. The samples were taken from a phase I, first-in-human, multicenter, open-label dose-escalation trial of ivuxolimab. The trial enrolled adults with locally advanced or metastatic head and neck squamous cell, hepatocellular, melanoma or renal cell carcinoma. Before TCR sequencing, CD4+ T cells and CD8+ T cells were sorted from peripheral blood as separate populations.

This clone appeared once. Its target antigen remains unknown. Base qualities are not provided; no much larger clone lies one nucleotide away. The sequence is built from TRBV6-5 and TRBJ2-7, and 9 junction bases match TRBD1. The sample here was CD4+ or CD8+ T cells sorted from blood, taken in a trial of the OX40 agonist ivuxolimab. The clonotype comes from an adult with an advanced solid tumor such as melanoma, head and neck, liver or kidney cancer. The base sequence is TGTGCCAGCAGTTACTCGGTGACAGGGGGCTACGAGCAGTACTTC. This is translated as CASSYSVTGGYEQYF.